The 30 T cell receptor beta chains below come from one sample, sequenced in a study of blood T cells in healthy people across ages. Then a second PCR, running about 6 to 12 cycles, was carried out with a sample-barcoded 5' primer and a J-beta primer mix. Via MiXCR, TCRdb re-called the 5' RACE reads, giving one row per CDR3 protein. The sample consists of roughly 1,300,000 distinct CDR3 sequences, almost 60% of them appearing once. The specimen was blood. The receptors originated from a man in his late teens or twenties in good health.

The gene calls are TRBV6-4 and TRBJ2-5; TRBD1 might be the D (5 bases). The closer fit of TRBJ2-7 to the DNA end suggests the J call may be wrong. The germline V gene encodes CDR1 MRHNA and CDR2 SNTAGT. The CDR3 is 14 amino acids. Here the CDR3 reads CASIPTSQGDEQYF. CDR3 in DNA: TGTGCCAGCATCCCGACAAGTCAGGGCGACGAGCAGTACTTC.

The chain recombines TRBV20-1 with TRBJ2-5, with TRBD2 as a possible D gene (7 bases). Matching the DNA end better, TRBJ2-7 makes the J call doubtful. This CDR3 is 14 amino acids long. Germline CDR1 and CDR2: DFQATT and SNEGSKA (reference sequence). CDR3 protein: CSARAPGGLDEQYF. CDR3 nucleotides: TGCAGTGCTAGAGCCCCCGGGGGGCTGGACGAGCAGTACTTC.

This clonotype was observed a few times. The rearrangement joins TRBV29-1 to TRBJ2-7; D is ambiguous. CDR3 length equals 12 residues. Germline V lookup: CDR1 SQVTM, CDR2 ANQGSEA. The V gene lost 4 bases and the J gene lost 3 bases, with 10 bases spanning the gap. The DNA of the CDR3 is TGCAGCGTTGTTGGAGATTACTACGAGCAGTACTTC. Protein sequence: CSVVGDYYEQYF.

The rearrangement links TRBV15 to TRBJ2-4; D not certain. This CDR3 is built from 13 residues. Germline CDR1 and CDR2: LNHNV and YYDKDF (reference sequence). The V and J ends lost 4 bases and 2 bases respectively, with 6 bases between them. CDR3 nucleotide sequence: TGTGCCACCAGCACCGAGACCAAAAACATTCAGTACTTC. The encoded protein is CATSTETKNIQYF.

V gene TRBV6-2 or TRBV6-3 combines with J gene TRBJ2-3; 9 nucleotides line up with TRBD2. Germline trimming cut 8 bases from V and 3 bases from J; bases unmatched to any gene: 6. Germline-derived CDR1 and CDR2 are MNHEY and SVGEGT. This CDR3 comprises 14 residues. CDR3 nucleotide sequence: TGTGCCAGCGGACTCAGCGGGGGGACAGATACGCAGTATTTT. It encodes CASGLSGGTDTQYF.

There are a few counts of this clonotype. The chain links TRBV7-9 to TRBJ2-1, with 7 positions matching TRBD2. Per germline, CDR1 SEHNR and CDR2 FQNEAQ (reference sequence). Trimming cost V 11 bases and J 4 bases; bases outside gene matches: 8. The CDR3 has 13 residues. CDR3 residues: CALESGEYNEQFF. Here the CDR3 DNA reads TGTGCCCTTGAGAGCGGGGAGTACAATGAGCAGTTCTTC.

CDR3 in amino acids: CSAFPGQTPYEQYF. CDR3 DNA sequence: TGCAGTGCTTTTCCGGGACAGACACCCTACGAGCAGTACTTC. V is TRBV20-1 and J is TRBJ2-7, with 7 bases matching TRBD1. The CDR3 is 14 residues long. V was pared by 5 bases and J by 2 bases, with 9 bases of the junction left unmatched. Per the germline V gene, CDR1 is DFQATT and CDR2 is SNEGSKA (reference sequence).

The chain is built from TRBV4-2 and TRBJ2-1, with TRBD2 as a possible D gene (5 bases). The CDR3 has 16 residues. In germline, CDR1 is LGHNA, CDR2 YNFKEQ. Trimming left V 2 bases short and J 5 bases short, with 16 bases between. The CDR3 nucleotides are TGTGCCAGCAGCCAAATCTCTTTTCGGGAAAACAATGAGCAGTTCTTC. Encoded protein: CASSQISFRENNEQFF.

The table lists this clonotype with a few counts. The chain links TRBV7-2 to TRBJ2-3, with D unclear. With 5 bases removed from V and 0 bases from J, the gap between germline ends came to 15 bases. CDR3 length: 16 residues. Germline CDR1 is SGHTA and CDR2 is FQGNSA. The CDR3 bases are TGTGCCAGCAGCCGTGGCGCAATACCTAGCACAGATACGCAGTATTTT. As protein: CASSRGAIPSTDTQYF.

The chain recombines TRBV20-1 with TRBJ2-7; a weak D match, TRBD1 (6 bases). The better agreement between TRBJ2-5 and the DNA end casts doubt on the J call. CDR3 length: 11 residues. CDR1 is DFQATT, CDR2 SNEGSKA, per germline (reference sequence). The CDR3 coding sequence is TGCAGTCCCGAGGGGGTCGAGACCCAGTACTTC. Translation: CSPEGVETQYF.

This chain joins TRBV12-3 or TRBV12-4 and TRBJ2-5; TRBD2 agrees at 14 bases. Losses at the gene ends were 7 bases for V and 5 bases for J; bases not matched to a gene: 9. The CDR3 runs to 16 residues. The CDR3 protein is CASTPGLAGVRETQYF. The DNA for the CDR3 is TGTGCCAGCACCCCGGGACTAGCGGGAGTTCGGGAGACCCAGTACTTC.

The chain employs TRBV4-1 and TRBJ2-7; TRBD2 is a possible D gene (6 bases). The CDR3 length is 14 residues. Germline CDR1 is MGHRA and CDR2 is YSYEKL. Trimming shortened V by 5 bases and J by 0 bases, and 11 bases separated the two germline ends. CDR3 DNA: TGCGCCAGCAGCACACATAGCGGCTCCTACGAGCAGTACTTC. Amino acids: CASSTHSGSYEQYF.

This clonotype was observed a few times. The V gene is TRBV7-9, the J gene TRBJ1-1; TRBD1 might be the D (6 bases). Trimming took 4 bases from V and 5 from J, leaving 14 bases between them. CDR3 length: 14 residues. CDR1 and CDR2 (germline): SEHNR, FQNEAQ (reference sequence). The CDR3 protein is CASSSRTVGTEAFF. The DNA for the CDR3 is TGTGCCAGCAGCTCCCGGACAGTTGGGACTGAAGCTTTCTTT.

The CDR3 region is CASSTGQVHNEQFF. In DNA, the CDR3 is TGTGCCAGCAGCACCGGACAGGTCCACAATGAGCAGTTCTTC. This rearrangement joins TRBV7-8 to TRBJ2-1, with 7 positions matching TRBD1. V gave up 5 bases and J gave up 5 bases; unmatched junction bases: 6. This CDR3 contains 14 residues. CDR1 and CDR2 (germline): SGHVS, FQNEAQ.

The CDR3 spells CASSQGQLKTGELFF. CDR3 nucleotides: TGTGCCAGCAGCCAAGGACAGTTAAAAACCGGGGAGCTGTTTTTT. The chain combines TRBV4-2 with TRBJ2-2; D possibly corresponds to TRBD1 (5 bases). Germline CDR1 LGHNA, CDR2 YNFKEQ. Trimming pared 1 base from V and 5 bases from J, leaving 11 bases between. CDR3 length equals 15 residues.

A few counts support this clonotype. This chain joins TRBV29-1 and TRBJ2-1; 13 bases agree with TRBD2. In germline, CDR1 is SQVTM, CDR2 ANQGSEA. The V segment lost 5 bases and the J segment 0 bases; nucleotides outside the gene matches: 4. The CDR3 sequence is 16 residues long. Here the CDR3 reads CSVFRLAGGSYNEQFF. The CDR3 DNA is TGCAGCGTTTTTCGACTAGCGGGGGGCTCCTACAATGAGCAGTTCTTC.

The chain employs TRBV28 and TRBJ2-5, with 7 bases aligning to TRBD1. The ends lost 6 bases at V and 5 bases at J; junction bases unmatched: 9. CDR1 is MDHEN and CDR2 is SYDVKM in the germline V gene. The CDR3 extends over 14 amino acids. The CDR3 DNA reads TGTGCCAGCAGCCCAGGGGACAGCCGGGAGACCCAGTACTTC. Translation gives CASSPGDSRETQYF.

This clonotype was recorded a few times. This chain uses TRBV6-2 or TRBV6-3 with TRBJ2-1; maybe TRBD2 (5 bases). Germline lookup yields CDR1 MNHEY and CDR2 SVGEGT. The CDR3 runs 19 residues. The V gene lost 6 bases and the J gene lost 0 bases, with 24 bases spanning the gap. The CDR3 region is CASRTRNQRGYGSYNEQFF. As DNA, the CDR3 is TGTGCCAGCAGAACGAGGAACCAAAGAGGGTATGGCTCCTACAATGAGCAGTTCTTC.

This clonotype turned up a few times. This chain links TRBV6-6 with TRBJ1-1, with D unresolved. This CDR3 spans 13 amino acids. Trimming shortened V by 5 bases and J by 4 bases, and 11 bases separated the two germline ends. Germline CDR1 and CDR2: MNHNY and SVGAGI (reference sequence). CDR3: CASSLHRSTEAFF. For the CDR3, the DNA is TGTGCCAGCAGTCTCCATAGAAGCACTGAAGCTTTCTTT.

This clonotype showed up just once. The V call is TRBV10-3, the J call TRBJ2-1; no reliable D call. Trimming took 6 bases from V and 5 from J, leaving 5 bases between them. The CDR3 consists of 11 residues. Per germline, CDR1 ENHRY and CDR2 SYGVKD. Written as DNA, the CDR3 is TGTGCCATCAGATTAAACAATGAGCAGTTCTTC. This gives the protein CAIRLNNEQFF.

This clonotype has a handful of counts. The chain uses TRBV29-1 and TRBJ2-1; 12 nucleotides agree with TRBD2. The CDR3 is 16 amino acids. The germline V gene has CDR1 SQVTM and CDR2 ANQGSEA. The V gene end was trimmed by 1 base and the J gene end by 4 bases; junction bases not matched to a gene: 5. The CDR3 is CSVEVPGLAGYNEQFF. The DNA of the CDR3 is TGCAGCGTTGAAGTTCCAGGACTAGCGGGATACAATGAGCAGTTCTTC.

The genes are TRBV20-1 and TRBJ1-5; no firm D call. Germline V CDR1 and CDR2: DFQATT, SNEGSKA (reference sequence). The V gene lost 5 bases and the J gene lost 0 bases, with 8 bases spanning the gap. The CDR3 contains 13 residues. CDR3 loop: CSAWGYSNQPQHF. CDR3 nucleotide sequence: TGCAGTGCTTGGGGATATAGCAATCAGCCCCAGCATTTT.

This chain joins TRBV7-2 and TRBJ2-7, with 13 bases lining up with TRBD2. Germline V gene sequence: CDR1 SGHTA, CDR2 FQGNSA. The CDR3 has 17 residues. J lost 3 bases, V lost 1 base, and 6 bases had no gene match. CDR3 bases: TGTGCCAGCAGCTTAGGTGGGACTAGCGGGGTCCTCTACGAGCAGTACTTC. Translated, it gives CASSLGGTSGVLYEQYF.

This clonotype has more than one count but fewer than ten. The V and J genes are TRBV28 and TRBJ2-7; D possibly corresponds to TRBD2 (7 bases). V was pared by 5 bases and J by 0 bases, with 17 bases between. There are 16 residues in the CDR3. Germline CDR1 is MDHEN and CDR2 is SYDVKM. The CDR3 DNA reads TGTGCCAGCAGTGAAACGGGGGGCCATAGCTCCTACGAGCAGTACTTC. Encoded protein: CASSETGGHSSYEQYF.

The gene calls are TRBV4-1 and TRBJ2-1; D is unclear. The germline V gene encodes CDR1 MGHRA and CDR2 YSYEKL. CDR3 length: 13 amino acids. Deletions cut 1 base from V and 15 bases from J, with 16 bases between. Here the CDR3 DNA reads TGCGCCAGCAGCCAAGTCCGGGCCCAAATTCCGTTCTTC. Translation: CASSQVRAQIPFF.

The chain links TRBV29-1 to TRBJ2-7, with a possible D match to TRBD1 (6 bases). Germline values: CDR1 SQVTM, CDR2 ANQGSEA. The CDR3 sequence is 15 residues long. V was cut by 6 bases and J by 4 bases, with 22 bases left in between. CDR3 sequence reads: CSVLLYGTRGYEQYF. The CDR3 DNA follows: TGCAGCGTGTTACTTTACGGGACAAGGGGTTACGAGCAGTACTTC.

This chain connects TRBV5-6 to TRBJ2-7; perhaps TRBD2 as D (5 bases). Germline CDR1 reads SGHDT; CDR2 reads YYEEEE. The CDR3 is made up of 14 amino acids. V lost 5 bases and J 5 bases, leaving 17 bases between the germline ends. The CDR3 reads CASSHNLAFDEQYF. The CDR3 coding sequence is TGTGCCAGCAGTCATAATCTAGCCTTCGACGAGCAGTACTTC. Filled out from reference TRBV5-6 and TRBJ2-7, the complete variable domain reads DAGVTQSPTHLIKTRGQQVTLRCSPKSGHDTVSWYQQALGQGPQFIFQYYEEEERQRGNFPDRFSGHQFPNYSSELNVNALLLGDSALYLCASSHNLAFDEQYFGPGTRLTVT.

The J gene is TRBJ2-7, the V gene TRBV20-1; D is undetermined. Trimming took off 1 base at V and 2 bases at J, with 9 bases between the two ends. Looked up from germline, CDR1 is DFQATT and CDR2 is SNEGSKA (reference sequence). The CDR3 is 13 amino acids. CDR3 in amino acids: CSARAPGPYEQYF. The CDR3 bases are TGCAGTGCTAGAGCTCCAGGACCCTACGAGCAGTACTTC.

The genes are TRBV9 and TRBJ2-2; 8 positions agree with TRBD2. CDR3 length equals 16 residues. V lost 3 bases to trimming and J lost 7 bases; unmatched junction nucleotides: 11. CDR1 and CDR2 (germline): SGDLS, YYNGEE. Here the CDR3 DNA reads TGTGCCAGCAGCGCCCGAGCGGGGGTCCATGACGGGGAGCTGTTTTTT. This gives the protein CASSARAGVHDGELFF.

This chain connects TRBV29-1 to TRBJ1-1; the match to TRBD1 covers 9 bases. Germline V gene data show CDR1 as SQVTM and CDR2 as ANQGSEA. Germline trimming cut 2 bases from V and 5 bases from J; bases unmatched to any gene: 3. The CDR3 sequence is 13 residues long. The CDR3 DNA reads as TGCAGCGTTGAACCGGGACAGGGAACTGAAGCTTTCTTT. This gives the protein CSVEPGQGTEAFF.